The present TCR beta chain was sequenced within a study of brain T cells in children with intractable seizures (dated by TCRdb to about 2021). Background on the whole study: A NanoString immunology panel was first used to screen resected brain tissue from 40 to 55 pediatric epilepsy surgery cases for immune gene transcripts. Among the approximately twelve selected surgery cases, pre-surgery blood was additionally sequenced for eight, leaving four cases with brain tissue only.

The sample's time point label, in plain terms: blood from clinic visit 5 months post-surgery; TSC patient then seizure free. The surgery cases with the highest brain T cell transcript signatures were chosen for TCR beta chain sequencing of brain tissue, and also of blood when blood was available. Prior to surgery, the patients had been treated with at least one anti-epileptic drug. TCR-sequenced patients were children with drug-resistant epilepsy due to tuberous sclerosis complex, focal cortical dysplasia, Rasmussen encephalitis or hemimegalencephaly. The Monarch genomic DNA purification kit was used to extract bulk genomic DNA from unsorted brain tissue and from whole blood. The immunoSEQ assay was used to generate TCR beta chain sequences from genomic DNA. From the authors' description of their analysis: CDR3 sequences not starting with the conserved framework cysteine at position 104 were manually removed. Clonality was calculated as one minus the normalized Shannon's Diversity Index, with values ranging from 0 (maximal diversity) to 1 (oligoclonal). To check whether a given CDR3 had different frequencies in two samples, for example brain versus blood, chi-squared comparison-of-proportions tests were used. Public clonotypes were identified through searches of immuneACCESS, and similarity to known antiviral clonotypes was evaluated with the VDJdb browser. Held by TCRdb, this immuneACCESS table contains in-frame sequences only and omits some clones. Under half of the omission traces to an unresolved V gene where checked; the cause of the rest is unknown. V and J calls plus clone size are reproduced from that table; the DNA served to infer D and trimming. In all, the sample holds about 340,000 clones, and 93% of those were seen once. 4.5% to 7% of the sample is taken by the ten largest.

The study at large found these results: Viral specificity was inferred solely from CDR3 sequence similarity, and the HCMV serostatus of the patients was not known. Because sequencing depth was different between pre-surgery and post-surgery blood, clones absent from the pre-surgery sample may reflect undersampling.

About this clone itself: The antigen this receptor binds is unknown. No base quality information exists; no much larger clone differs at one position.

From a lookup of the germline V gene, CDR1 and CDR2 are SGHRS and YFSETQ. Ends trimmed: V by 3 bases, J by 2 bases; bases unmatched to a gene: 7. Measured from the cysteine to the phenylalanine, the CDR3 is 16 residues long. The kept DNA is CDR3 alone, 48 bases in frame from the first base. This specimen consisted of peripheral blood, obtained about 5 months after surgery. The rearranged segments are TRBV5-1 and TRBJ2-1, and 8 junctional nucleotides match TRBD2. The receptor's source is a boy in the first two years of life with tuberous sclerosis and intractable seizures. The CDR3: CASSSGKREPYNEQFF. The nucleotides read TGCGCCAGCAGCTCCGGAAAGCGGGAGCCCTACAATGAGCAGTTCTTC.